The clone carrying this T cell receptor beta chain was picked up many times. Antigen specificity is unknown. Trimming pared 0 bases from V and 2 bases from J, leaving 7 bases between. CDR1 is SGHTA, CDR2 FQGNSA, per germline. The CDR3 runs to 14 residues. This sample is part of a study of early T cells in non-severe SARS-CoV-2 infection. Study summary: It was bulk RNA from unsorted whole blood that was sequenced, and the chains were unpaired.

Unique molecular identifiers were attached to individual cDNA molecules. TCRdb reanalysed the 5' RACE reads using MiXCR and keeps one entry per CDR3 protein. The table shows tens of thousands of distinct CDR3 sequences, with roughly a tenth occurring only once. Study results and limitations: Reliance on VDJdb matching favored anti-spike CD8 responses; private and CD4 specificities were missed.

The sequence was collected from an adult who was a healthcare worker with PCR-confirmed SARS-CoV-2 infection or an uninfected control (not recorded which). The chain links TRBV7-2 to TRBJ1-2; D is ambiguous. What was sequenced was whole blood. CDR3 region: CASSLAVVNYGYTF. The DNA of the CDR3 is TGTGCCAGCAGCTTAGCGGTGGTAAACTATGGCTACACCTTC.